These T cell receptor beta chains were read from a single sample in a study of type 1 regulatory T cells. TCRdb fed the reads into MiXCR, producing one record per CDR3 protein. The repertoire holds 75,000 to 100,000 distinct CDR3 sequences, with roughly 31% as singletons. Sequences were obtained from CD4+ T cells, either the whole sample or a sorted fraction (not recorded which). All receptors come from a human donor in good health. Each CDR3 is given with its conserved first and last residue. A D gene is named only where the DNA matches it firmly. Expanded clones are given a class, and other clones once, few, many or no size at all.

size,J,D,V,DNA,CDR3
once,TRBJ2-7,-,TRBV20-1,TGCAGTGCAGGACGCGGCTCCTCCTACGAGCAGTACTTC,CSAGRGSSYEQYF
-,TRBJ1-5,TRBD1,TRBV28,TGTGTCAGCAGTGTGGACAGGGTGGTTCAGCCCCAGCATTTT,CVSSVDRVVQPQHF
-,TRBJ2-7,TRBD2,TRBV5-1,TGCGCCAGCAGCCCGACAGGGACTAGCGGGGTATCCTACGAGCAGTACTTC,CASSPTGTSGVSYEQYF
few,TRBJ2-1,TRBD2,TRBV7-2,TGTGCCAGCAGCTTAGCGGCTAGCGGTTACTACAATGAGCAGTTCTTC,CASSLAASGYYNEQFF
-,TRBJ1-1,TRBD1,TRBV3-1,TGTGCCAGCAGCCAAGATGCGGACAGGGGGCAAGCTTTCTTT,CASSQDADRGQAFF
-,TRBJ2-3,TRBD2,TRBV20-1,TGCAGTGCTGCGGGAGGCGCGGATACGCAGTATTTT,CSAAGGADTQYF
-,TRBJ2-3,TRBD1,TRBV5-1,TGCGCCAGCAGCGAGAATTCCGGGACAGGGGCGCAGTATTTT,CASSENSGTGAQYF
-,TRBJ1-1,-,TRBV25-1,TGTGCCAGCAGTGATGGGGGTGGAGACACTGAAGCTTTCTTT,CASSDGGGDTEAFF
-,TRBJ2-5,TRBD2,TRBV7-2,TGTGCCAGCATCTGGGCGGGAGCGGGATCCCAAGAGACCCAGTACTTC,CASIWAGAGSQETQYF
-,TRBJ1-3,-,TRBV5-5,TGTGCCAGCAGCTCCGACAGCAGAAACACCATATATTTT,CASSSDSRNTIYF
-,TRBJ1-6,-,TRBV7-2,TGTGCCAGCAGCCCAGTGAAAAATCTCCCCAATTCACCCCTCCACTTT,CASSPVKNLPNSPLHF
-,TRBJ2-6,-,TRBV30,TGTGCCTGGAGTACAGGGTCTGGGGCCAACGTCCTGACTTTC,CAWSTGSGANVLTF
many,TRBJ2-7,-,TRBV2,TGTGCCAGCAGTAGCCATCCGGGCCTAACCTACGAGCAGTACTTC,CASSSHPGLTYEQYF
-,TRBJ1-5,-,TRBV6-5,TGTGCCAGCAGTGGACTAGGCGGCAATCAGCCCCAGCATTTT,CASSGLGGNQPQHF
few,TRBJ2-3,TRBD2,TRBV20-1,TGCAGTGCTAGAAGGTTGGGACTAGCGGGAGTTGCAGATACGCAGTATTTT,CSARRLGLAGVADTQYF
-,TRBJ1-2,-,TRBV5-1,TGCCCCAGCAGCTTGGATAGGGCCTCCGATGGCTACACCTTC,CPSSLDRASDGYTF
-,TRBJ2-1,TRBD2,TRBV11-1,TGTGCCAGCAGCCTTCTAGCGGGAGGAACGGTGGAGCAGTTCTTC,CASSLLAGGTVEQFF
many,TRBJ2-6,-,TRBV5-1,TGCGCCAGCAGCTTACAGGCTGGGGCCAACGTCCTGACTTTC,CASSLQAGANVLTF
-,TRBJ2-5,TRBD2,TRBV7-6,TGTGCCAGCGCCTCATCGGGAGGGCTTTCAAAGGGGACCCAGTACTTC,CASASSGGLSKGTQYF
-,TRBJ1-1,-,TRBV7-2,TGTGCCAGCAGCTTAGCAGAGGCTGAAGCTTTCTTT,CASSLAEAEAFF
few,TRBJ2-7,-,TRBV6-2/TRBV6-3,TGTGCCAGCAGTTACTCTCCTGGCGAGCAGTACTTC,CASSYSPGEQYF
few,TRBJ1-1,TRBD1,TRBV19,TGTGCCAGTGCGCCTCGGGACAGTCTTAAGGCTTTCTTT,CASAPRDSLKAFF
-,TRBJ2-1,TRBD1,TRBV25-1,TGTGCCAGTTCTAGACAGGGTAGCGACGAGCAGTTCTTC,CASSRQGSDEQFF
-,TRBJ2-3,-,TRBV19,TGTGCCAGTAGTCCGGCTAGCACAGATACGCAGTATTTT,CASSPASTDTQYF